Listed below are T cell receptor beta chains from one sample, sequenced in a study of beta chain features in type 1 diabetes. TCRdb keeps only in-frame clones here, not all; method: immunoSEQ multiplex PCR. The sample yields approximately 600,000 clones, 9.5% to 15% seen once. Sequenced: naive CD4+ T cells from blood. The source is a man in his thirties or forties with type 1 diabetes. CDR3s include the opening cysteine and the closing phenylalanine or tryptophan. D genes are given only for firm matches. Only some rows state a clone size, as once, few, many or a class for expanded clones.

V gene	clone size	D gene	CDR3 length	J gene	CDR3 protein	CDR3 DNA
TRBV7-2	few	-	11	TRBJ2-5	CASSPQRTQYF	TGTGCCAGCAGCCCTCAGAGAACCCAGTACTTC
TRBV27	-	-	13	TRBJ1-5	CASRGGIGQPQHF	TGTGCCAGCAGAGGGGGTATTGGTCAGCCCCAGCATTTT
TRBV18	-	-	14	TRBJ2-7	CASSPRGESYEQYF	TGTGCCAGCTCACCTCGAGGGGAATCCTACGAGCAGTACTTC
TRBV19	few	-	13	TRBJ2-1	CASGEGHPDEQFF	TGTGCCAGTGGCGAGGGCCACCCGGATGAGCAGTTCTTC
TRBV6-6	-	-	14	TRBJ1-2	CASRGQTYNYGYTF	TGTGCCAGCAGAGGCCAGACGTATAACTATGGCTACACCTTC
TRBV25-1	-	-	13	TRBJ2-1	CASSRSPGGEQFF	TGTGCCAGCAGTCGCAGCCCCGGGGGTGAGCAGTTCTTC
TRBV5-1	-	TRBD1	14	TRBJ2-5	CASSLAGTEETQYF	TGCGCCAGCAGCTTGGCCGGGACAGAAGAGACCCAGTACTTC
TRBV5-4	few	TRBD1	14	TRBJ1-1	CASSSTGENTEAFF	TGTGCCAGCAGCTCGACAGGGGAAAACACTGAAGCTTTCTTT
TRBV28	-	-	12	TRBJ2-1	CASTWGYNEQFF	TGTGCCAGCACTTGGGGTTACAATGAGCAGTTCTTC
TRBV27	-	TRBD1	13	TRBJ1-2	CASSFKGQGAKTF	TGTGCCAGCAGTTTTAAGGGACAGGGGGCTAAGACCTTC
TRBV19	-	TRBD1	15	TRBJ1-5	CASGTTGARDQPQHF	TGTGCCAGTGGCACGACAGGGGCCAGAGATCAGCCCCAGCATTTT
TRBV9	-	-	14	TRBJ2-1	CASSVAPGTNEQFF	TGTGCCAGCAGCGTAGCTCCCGGGACGAATGAGCAGTTCTTC
TRBV6-6	-	TRBD1	14	TRBJ2-7	CASSSPGQGDEQYF	TGTGCCAGCAGTTCACCGGGACAGGGGGACGAGCAGTACTTC
TRBV7-9	few	TRBD1	15	TRBJ1-2	CASSQGQDLDYGYTF	TGTGCCAGCAGCCAGGGACAGGACCTAGACTATGGCTACACCTTC
TRBV28	few	TRBD1	15	TRBJ1-2	CASSSPGTGVYGYTF	TGTGCCAGCAGTTCCCCGGGGACAGGTGTCTATGGCTACACCTTC
TRBV5-1	-	TRBD2	15	TRBJ2-3	CASSLVSSGADTQYF	TGCGCCAGCAGCTTGGTGTCTAGCGGGGCAGATACGCAGTATTTT
TRBV4-2	few	-	14	TRBJ2-7	CASSQTPDSYEQYF	TGTGCCAGCAGCCAGACCCCGGACAGCTACGAGCAGTACTTC
TRBV13	few	TRBD1	14	TRBJ1-2	CASSARDRGDGYTF	TGTGCCAGCAGCGCCCGGGACAGGGGCGACGGCTACACCTTC
TRBV18	few	TRBD1	14	TRBJ1-1	CASSPPGQGTEAFF	TGTGCCAGCTCACCCCCGGGACAGGGGACTGAAGCTTTCTTT
TRBV25-1	few	TRBD1	13	TRBJ2-3	CATSTGGPDTQYF	TGTGCCACCTCGACAGGGGGCCCAGATACGCAGTATTTT
TRBV29-1	-	-	13	TRBJ1-1	CSVEDVGLEGASF	TGCAGCGTTGAAGATGTGGGGCTGGAAGGGGCTTCCTTT
TRBV29-1	-	-	14	TRBJ1-2	CSVAGVGSNYGYTF	TGCAGCGTGGCGGGGGTAGGGAGCAACTATGGCTACACCTTC
TRBV9	-	TRBD1	13	TRBJ1-2	CASSAGTGYGYTF	TGTGCCAGCAGCGCAGGGACAGGCTATGGCTACACCTTC
TRBV4-3	few	-	16	TRBJ2-2	CASSQTPGVNTGELFF	TGCGCCAGCAGCCAAACGCCGGGGGTGAACACCGGGGAGCTGTTTTTT
TRBV9	few	-	13	TRBJ2-3	CASSVAGGDTQYF	TGTGCCAGCAGCGTAGCTGGGGGCGATACGCAGTATTTT
TRBV7-9	few	-	14	TRBJ2-1	CASSFGTLPREQFF	TGTGCCAGCAGCTTTGGGACACTCCCACGTGAGCAGTTCTTC
TRBV11-3	-	-	14	TRBJ2-5	CASSLGTIQETQYF	TGTGCCAGCAGCTTAGGGACCATCCAAGAGACCCAGTACTTC
TRBV5-4	-	TRBD2	15	TRBJ2-7	CASSSGTSGLYEQYF	TGTGCCAGCAGCTCGGGGACTAGCGGCCTCTACGAGCAGTACTTC
TRBV7-2	few	-	14	TRBJ2-7	CASSPTGPGVEQYF	TGTGCCAGCAGTCCTACGGGGCCGGGAGTCGAGCAGTACTTC
TRBV6-6	few	-	15	TRBJ2-3	CASSYSLGRWDTQYF	TGTGCCAGCAGTTACTCGTTGGGCAGGTGGGATACGCAGTATTTT
TRBV4-3	few	TRBD1	18	TRBJ1-2	CASSQEVIRTGLSYGYTF	TGCGCCAGCAGCCAAGAGGTAATCCGGACAGGCCTTTCCTATGGCTACACCTTC
TRBV9	few	TRBD2	15	TRBJ2-1	CASSVRAGAAGEQFF	TGTGCCAGCAGCGTCCGAGCGGGGGCGGCGGGTGAGCAGTTCTTC
TRBV29-1	-	TRBD1	13	TRBJ1-1	CSVASGGSSEAFF	TGCAGCGTTGCCTCAGGGGGGAGCAGTGAAGCTTTCTTT
TRBV5-6	few	TRBD1	13	TRBJ1-2	CASGWTGDYGYTF	TGTGCCAGCGGGTGGACAGGCGACTATGGCTACACCTTC
TRBV6-6	-	-	13	TRBJ2-3	CASSNGHTDTQYF	TGTGCCAGCAGTAACGGACACACAGATACGCAGTATTTT
TRBV2	-	TRBD1	14	TRBJ1-6	CASNLGQGNSPLHF	TGTGCCAGCAACTTGGGACAGGGGAATTCACCCCTCCACTTT
TRBV13	-	-	13	TRBJ1-1	CASSLTLNTEAFF	TGTGCCAGCAGCCTGACATTGAACACTGAAGCTTTCTTT
TRBV6-1	-	-	15	TRBJ1-4	CATVRGGATNEKLFF	TGTGCCACCGTCCGTGGGGGGGCTACTAATGAAAAACTGTTTTTT
TRBV19	-	TRBD2	16	TRBJ2-3	CASSIGASGDTDTQYF	TGTGCCAGTAGTATAGGAGCTAGCGGTGACACAGATACGCAGTATTTT
TRBV19	few	-	11	TRBJ1-1	CASRGAGEAFF	TGTGCCAGTAGAGGAGCTGGTGAAGCTTTCTTT
TRBV6-6	-	TRBD1	14	TRBJ1-5	CASTGTASNQPQHF	TGTGCCAGTACCGGGACAGCTAGCAATCAGCCCCAGCATTTT
TRBV6-1	-	TRBD2	16	TRBJ2-7	CASSGGTSEVPYEQYF	TGTGCCAGCAGTGGCGGGACTAGCGAGGTACCCTACGAGCAGTACTTC
TRBV27	-	-	14	TRBJ2-3	CASTDFRTTDTQYF	TGTGCCAGCACGGACTTCAGAACCACAGATACGCAGTATTTT
TRBV6-1	-	-	11	TRBJ1-2	CASSDSGGYTF	TGTGCCAGCAGTGACTCAGGGGGCTACACCTTC
TRBV18	few	TRBD2	17	TRBJ2-7	CASSPPGLAGGSYEQYF	TGTGCCAGCTCACCACCGGGACTAGCGGGGGGGTCCTACGAGCAGTACTTC
TRBV20-1	few	-	11	TRBJ1-5	CSATGNQPQHF	TGCAGTGCTACGGGCAATCAGCCCCAGCATTTT
TRBV9	few	-	13	TRBJ1-4	CASSGQGGEKLFF	TGTGCCAGCAGCGGTCAAGGAGGTGAAAAACTGTTTTTT
TRBV4-3	few	TRBD2	19	TRBJ2-4	CASSQETPSGGLAKNIQYF	TGCGCCAGCAGCCAAGAAACCCCCAGCGGGGGGCTAGCCAAAAACATTCAGTACTTC
TRBV13	-	-	13	TRBJ2-2	CASSFWGTGELFF	TGTGCCAGCAGCTTTTGGGGTACCGGGGAGCTGTTTTTT
TRBV30	few	TRBD1	13	TRBJ1-2	CAWSQDRVRGYTF	TGTGCCTGGAGCCAAGACAGGGTGCGGGGCTACACCTTC
TRBV9	few	-	13	TRBJ1-2	CASSVDSNYGYTF	TGTGCCAGCAGCGTAGACTCTAACTATGGCTACACCTTC